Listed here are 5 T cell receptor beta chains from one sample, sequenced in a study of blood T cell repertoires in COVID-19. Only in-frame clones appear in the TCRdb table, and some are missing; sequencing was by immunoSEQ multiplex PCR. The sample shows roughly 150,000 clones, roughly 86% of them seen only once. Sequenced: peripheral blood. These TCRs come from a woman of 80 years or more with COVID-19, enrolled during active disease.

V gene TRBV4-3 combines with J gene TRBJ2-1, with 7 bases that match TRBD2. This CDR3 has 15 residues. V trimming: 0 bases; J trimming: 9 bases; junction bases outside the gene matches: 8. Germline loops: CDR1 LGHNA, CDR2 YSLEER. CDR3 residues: CASSQDRREQSEQFF. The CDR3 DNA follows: TGCGCCAGCAGCCAAGATCGGCGGGAGCAGAGTGAGCAGTTCTTC.

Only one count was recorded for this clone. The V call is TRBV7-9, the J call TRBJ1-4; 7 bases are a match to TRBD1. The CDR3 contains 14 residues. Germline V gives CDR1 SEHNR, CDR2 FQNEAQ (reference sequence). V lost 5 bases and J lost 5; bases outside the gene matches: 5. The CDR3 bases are TGTGCCAGCAGCCCGGACAGGATAAATGAAAAACTGTTTTTT. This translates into CASSPDRINEKLFF.

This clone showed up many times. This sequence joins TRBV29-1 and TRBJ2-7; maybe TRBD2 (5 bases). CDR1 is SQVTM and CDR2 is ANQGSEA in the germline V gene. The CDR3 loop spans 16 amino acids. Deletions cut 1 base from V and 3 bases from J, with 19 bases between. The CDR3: CSVEGMRVGKSYEQYF. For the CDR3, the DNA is TGCAGCGTTGAAGGTATGAGGGTGGGAAAGAGCTACGAGCAGTACTTC.

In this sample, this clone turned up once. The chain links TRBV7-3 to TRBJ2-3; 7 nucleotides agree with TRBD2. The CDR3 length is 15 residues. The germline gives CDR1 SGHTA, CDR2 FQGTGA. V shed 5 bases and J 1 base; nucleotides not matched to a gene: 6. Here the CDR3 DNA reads TGTGCCAGCAGCCCTAGCGGAACCCGCACAGATACGCAGTATTTT. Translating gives CASSPSGTRTDTQYF.

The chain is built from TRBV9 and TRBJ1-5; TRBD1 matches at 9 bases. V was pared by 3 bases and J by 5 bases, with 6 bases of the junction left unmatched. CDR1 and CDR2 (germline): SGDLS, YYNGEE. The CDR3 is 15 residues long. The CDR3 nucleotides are TGTGCCAGCAGCGGGACAGGGGAGACGGATCAGCCCCAGCATTTT. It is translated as CASSGTGETDQPQHF. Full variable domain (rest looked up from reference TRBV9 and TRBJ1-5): DSGVTQTPKHLITATGQRVTLRCSPRSGDLSVYWYQQSLDQGLQFLIQYYNGEERAKGNILERFSAQQFPDLHSELNLSSLELGDSALYFCASSGTGETDQPQHFGDGTRLSIL.